This T cell receptor beta chain came from a study of cytomegalovirus exposure and HLA in healthy donors. CDR3 length: 16 amino acids. Germline trimming cut 6 bases from V and 6 bases from J; bases unmatched to any gene: 15. In germline, CDR1 is MGHDK, CDR2 SYGVNS. Primers for the PCR totalled 60 Vbeta and 13 Jbeta. Generated by immunoSEQ multiplex PCR, the TCRdb table keeps only in-frame clones and is missing some. The sample shows around 200,000 clones, roughly 79% of them seen only once. Comment on this clone: What it recognizes is unknown.

Study-level results: Most CMV-associated TCR beta chains appeared HLA-restricted in a later analysis. Sequencing had likely introduced a cluster of highly shared sequence variants as an artifact. Reported performance of the classifier showed diagnosis of cytomegalovirus status with high specificity and sensitivity.

The source material was PBMCs. This rearrangement joins TRBV25-1 to TRBJ2-7, with 9 bases that match TRBD1. The sequence was obtained from a young man in good health and CMV-seronegative. CDR3 loop: CASSNEALQGAREQYF. CDR3 nucleotides: TGTGCCAGCAGCAATGAGGCCCTACAGGGGGCGCGCGAGCAGTACTTC.